Following are 14 T cell receptor beta chains from one sample sequenced in a study of T cell responses to AZD1222 COVID-19 vaccine. Method: immunoSEQ multiplex PCR; TCRdb's copy keeps in-frame clones and lacks some. The data contain under 140,000 clones, roughly 93% of them singletons. Here the sequenced sample was peripheral blood, taken 28 days after the second AZD1222 dose. The source of these receptors is an adult who received the AZD1222 COVID-19 vaccine.

The genes are TRBV4-1 and TRBJ1-2, with D possibly matching TRBD1 (5 bases). Between the trimmed V and J ends, which lost 1 base and 4 bases, there was a span of 19 bases. Per the germline V gene, CDR1 is MGHRA and CDR2 is YSYEKL. CDR3 length: 17 residues. This CDR3 reads CASSQVLSTGNFYGYTF. The DNA of the CDR3 is TGCGCCAGCAGCCAAGTTTTAAGTACAGGCAACTTCTATGGCTACACCTTC.

The chain carries TRBV6-5 and TRBJ2-2; 7 nucleotides match TRBD2. CDR1 and CDR2 from the germline V gene are MNHEY and SVGAGI. The V and J ends lost 7 bases and 4 bases, in that order; junction bases with no gene match: 6. The CDR3 loop spans 14 amino acids. Here the CDR3 DNA reads TGTGCCAGCACTCATCAGCGGGGCACCGGGGAGCTGTTTTTT. It is translated as CASTHQRGTGELFF.

The V gene is TRBV7-8, the J gene TRBJ1-3, with D perhaps matching TRBD1 (5 bases). V was clipped by 2 bases and J by 4 bases, with 9 bases between them. Germline loops: CDR1 SGHVS, CDR2 FQNEAQ. The CDR3 contains 14 residues. CDR3 sequence: CASSLQGTGNTIYF. The CDR3 nucleotides read TGTGCCAGCAGCTTACAGGGTACCGGAAACACCATATATTTT.

The chain recombines TRBV14 with TRBJ2-4; 10 bases line up with TRBD1. After removal of 4 bases from V and 0 bases from J, the junction contained 15 bases not matched to a gene. Per germline, CDR1 SGHDN and CDR2 FVKESK. This CDR3 region has 20 residues. The chain's CDR3 is CASSPQRHSGTGVAKNIQYF. CDR3 sequence (DNA): TGTGCCAGCAGCCCACAACGCCATTCTGGGACAGGGGTAGCCAAAAACATTCAGTACTTC.

V is TRBV6-2 or TRBV6-3 and J is TRBJ2-2; the D gene is possibly TRBD1 (5 bases). Between the trimmed V and J ends, which lost 8 bases and 1 base, there was a span of 17 bases. CDR1 and CDR2 (germline): MNHEY, SVGEGT. The CDR3 is 16 residues long. Here the CDR3 reads CASGLLQGKNTGELFF. The DNA of the CDR3 is TGTGCCAGCGGTTTACTTCAGGGCAAGAACACCGGGGAGCTGTTTTTT.

The rearrangement uses TRBV4-1 and TRBJ2-7; 7 bases align to TRBD2. Trimming removed 4 bases from V and 2 bases from J; junction bases left unmatched: 8. Per the germline V gene, CDR1 is MGHRA and CDR2 is YSYEKL. This CDR3 is 15 amino acids long. DNA for the CDR3: TGCGCCAGCAGCCTTGAGCGGGGCACCACCTACGAGCAGTACTTC. It is translated as CASSLERGTTYEQYF.

This rearrangement joins TRBV7-9 to TRBJ2-3; 10 nucleotides agree with TRBD2. The CDR3 runs to 16 residues. Germline CDR1 and CDR2: SEHNR and FQNEAQ (reference sequence). With V trimmed by 1 base and J by 8 bases, 9 bases remained unmatched. The CDR3 region is CASSLEGSGGRATQYF. The CDR3 DNA reads as TGTGCCAGCAGCTTAGAAGGTAGCGGGGGGCGTGCTACGCAGTATTTT. Full variable domain (missing parts from reference TRBV7-9 and TRBJ2-3): DTGVSQNPRHKITKRGQNVTFRCDPISEHNRLYWYRQTLGQGPEFLTYFQNEAQLEKSRLLSDRFSAERPKGSFSTLEIQRTEQGDSAMYLCASSLEGSGGRATQYFGPGTRLTVL.

This chain joins TRBV10-1 and TRBJ1-5; D is unclear. The CDR3 contains 13 residues. CDR1 is WNHNN and CDR2 is SYGVQD in the germline V gene (reference sequence). Between the trimmed V and J ends, which lost 2 bases and 4 bases, there was a span of 6 bases. CDR3 DNA: TGCGCCAGCAGTGAGGGTACTAATCAGCCCCAGCATTTT. Amino acids: CASSEGTNQPQHF.

This clone has a single count. The rearrangement joins TRBV3-1 (or the pseudogene TRBV3-2) to TRBJ1-3; D perhaps matches TRBD1 (6 bases). The V gene's germline CDR1 is LGHDT and CDR2 YNNKEL (reference sequence). This CDR3 comprises 16 residues. The V end was cut by 0 bases, the J end by 3 bases, with 12 bases between. The CDR3 reads CASSQDLGQFGNTIYF. CDR3 sequence (DNA): TGTGCCAGCAGCCAAGATCTCGGACAGTTTGGAAACACCATATATTTT.

The chain combines TRBV6-4 with TRBJ1-6, with TRBD1 matching 9 bases. CDR3 size: 14 residues. Trimming took 5 bases from V and 8 from J; bases not matched to a gene: 4. Germline assignment: CDR1 MRHNA and CDR2 SNTAGT. CDR3 nucleotide sequence: TGTGCCAGCAGTTTCCGGGACAGGGATTCACCCCTCCACTTT. Translating gives CASSFRDRDSPLHF.

This sequence joins TRBV6-5 and TRBJ1-1; D uncertain. CDR3 length equals 14 residues. Germline values: CDR1 MNHEY, CDR2 SVGAGI. Trimming stripped 0 bases from V and 5 bases from J, with 10 bases between. CDR3 residues: CASSYSGLQTEAFF. Written as DNA, the CDR3 is TGTGCCAGCAGTTACTCGGGTCTCCAGACTGAAGCTTTCTTT.

The chain employs TRBV9 and TRBJ2-3; D call uncertain. The germline CDR1 and CDR2 sequences are SGDLS and YYNGEE. The germline V and J ends were trimmed by 0 bases and 5 bases, with 7 bases remaining between them. The CDR3 extends over 13 amino acids. CDR3 residues: CASSVVLLDTQYF. CDR3 in DNA: TGTGCCAGCAGCGTAGTTCTGTTAGATACGCAGTATTTT.

The rearrangement uses TRBV3-1 (or the pseudogene TRBV3-2) and TRBJ1-6; D gene ambiguous. The CDR3 has 17 amino acids. Germline values: CDR1 LGHDT, CDR2 YNNKEL (reference sequence). The V end lost 1 base, the J end lost 10 bases, and 20 bases lay between the germline ends. The CDR3 is CASSQGEGWGRGSPLHF. DNA of the CDR3: TGTGCCAGCAGCCAAGGCGAGGGATGGGGAAGAGGATCACCCCTCCACTTT.

The V call is TRBV2, the J call TRBJ1-1; TRBD1 might be the D (5 bases). In germline, CDR1 is SNHLY, CDR2 FYNNEI. The CDR3 contains 15 residues. V lost 8 bases to trimming and J lost 4 bases, with 20 bases between them. The CDR3 DNA reads TGTGCCAGCGGCCCGGCGGGGGGTATCGGCACTGAAGCTTTCTTT. This codes for CASGPAGGIGTEAFF.